Each of the 4 T cell receptor beta chains below was sequenced from the same sample in a study of OX40 agonist ivuxolimab in advanced cancers. Sequencing was performed with immunoSEQ multiplex PCR; in TCRdb, only in-frame clones are kept and a portion is missing. The table lists about 26,000 clones, roughly 86% of them singletons. Here the sequenced sample was CD4+ or CD8+ T cells sorted from blood, taken in a trial of the OX40 agonist ivuxolimab. These receptors all come from an adult with an advanced solid tumor such as melanoma, head and neck, liver or kidney cancer.

The table lists this clone with a count of one. The gene calls are TRBV2 and TRBJ2-1; 8 bases align to TRBD2. The germline gives CDR1 SNHLY, CDR2 FYNNEI. V gave up 7 bases and J gave up 4 bases; unmatched junction bases: 6. The CDR3 runs 14 residues. The CDR3 spells CASTTSGFYNEQFF. The CDR3 nucleotides are TGTGCCAGCACTACTAGCGGATTTTACAATGAGCAGTTCTTC.

This chain joins TRBV5-1 and TRBJ1-1; a possible D gene is TRBD1 (6 bases). Between the trimmed V and J ends, which lost 2 bases and 10 bases, there was a span of 24 bases. The CDR3 has 16 amino acids. From germline, CDR1 is SGHRS and CDR2 YFSETQ. The CDR3 sequence is CASSFSRNLQGIGAFF. Written as DNA, the CDR3 is TGCGCCAGCAGCTTTTCACGCAATTTACAGGGAATTGGAGCTTTCTTT.

This clone was found a few times. V usage is TRBV19 and J usage is TRBJ1-5; possible D gene TRBD1, 5 bases. Germline V gene lookup returns CDR1 LNHDA and CDR2 SQIVND (reference sequence). The ends were cut back, 4 bases at V and 7 bases at J, with 17 bases in the middle. The CDR3 is made up of 15 amino acids. In DNA, the CDR3 is TGTGCCAGTAGTAACTTCAGGGAGATAAGCCAGCCCCAGCATTTT. This encodes CASSNFREISQPQHF.

This chain connects TRBV5-1 to TRBJ2-2, with D maybe TRBD1 (6 bases). Germline V gives CDR1 SGHRS, CDR2 YFSETQ. V shed 3 bases and J shed 6 bases, with 15 bases lying between them. The CDR3 sequence is 15 residues long. CDR3 coding DNA: TGCGCCAGCAGCTACAGCCAGGGGACGGCCGGGGAGCTGTTTTTT. Protein sequence: CASSYSQGTAGELFF.